The entry below gives a single TCR beta chain sequence along with its context. What it binds is not known. The libraries were made with immunoSEQ version 4 in survey mode. The method was immunoSEQ multiplex PCR; TCRdb's version includes in-frame clones alone and lacks a portion of them. The sample shows roughly 7,100 clones, 79% of them seen only once. Stimulation used 7.5 to 10 ug/mL lysate from CMV-infected fibroblasts. Responding CD4+ T cells were sorted by upregulation of both CD40 ligand and CD69. This sample is drawn from a study of persistence of HIV-infected CD4 T cells. Germline CDR1 reads SQVTM; CDR2 reads ANQGSEA. V was pared by 1 base and J by 4 bases, with 2 bases of the junction left unmatched. This CDR3 is built from 14 residues.

The chain carries TRBV29-1 and TRBJ2-4; TRBD1 matches at 9 bases. The receptor was isolated from an adult woman with HIV who was CMV-seropositive. Sequenced here: CD4+ T cells sorted from PBMCs after 18-hour stimulation, sampled from a patient who received antiretroviral therapy. As DNA, the CDR3 is TGCAGCGTTGAAGGGGGGACAGGGAAAAACATTCAGTACTTC. Its translation is CSVEGGTGKNIQYF.